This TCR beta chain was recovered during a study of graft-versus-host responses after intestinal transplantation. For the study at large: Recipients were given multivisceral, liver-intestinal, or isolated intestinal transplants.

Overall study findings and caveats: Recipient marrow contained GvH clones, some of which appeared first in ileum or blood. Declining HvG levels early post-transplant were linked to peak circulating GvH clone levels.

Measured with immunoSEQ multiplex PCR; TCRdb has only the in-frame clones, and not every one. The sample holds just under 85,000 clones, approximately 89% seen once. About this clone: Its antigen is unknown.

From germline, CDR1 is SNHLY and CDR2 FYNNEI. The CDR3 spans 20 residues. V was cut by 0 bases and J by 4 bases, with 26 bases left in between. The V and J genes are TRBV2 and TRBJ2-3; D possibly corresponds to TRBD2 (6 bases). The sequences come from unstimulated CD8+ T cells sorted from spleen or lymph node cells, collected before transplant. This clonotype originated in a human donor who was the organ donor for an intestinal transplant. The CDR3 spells CASSEANPEEWGGDADTQYF. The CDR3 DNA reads TGTGCCAGCAGTGAAGCGAATCCCGAGGAGTGGGGCGGGGACGCAGATACGCAGTATTTT.